These 5 T cell receptor beta chains came from one sample sequenced in a study of Ad26.COV2.S vaccination and SARS-CoV-2 variants. Repertoires were generated with immunoSEQ multiplex PCR, while TCRdb's copy carries only in-frame clones and drops some. The data contain some 180,000 clones, around nine tenths of them singletons. The source material was peripheral blood, sampled after recovery from COVID-19. Receptors were obtained from a human donor who had recovered from COVID-19.

In this sample, this clone turned up a few times. This sequence joins TRBV6-5 and TRBJ1-2; the D is unclear. Between the trimmed V and J ends, which lost 5 bases and 0 bases, there was a span of 7 bases. The CDR3 runs 13 residues. CDR1 is MNHEY and CDR2 is SVGAGI in the germline V gene. The CDR3 sequence: CASSPYPNYGYTF. The DNA of the CDR3 is TGTGCCAGCAGTCCGTACCCTAACTATGGCTACACCTTC.

The chain recombines TRBV9 with TRBJ2-3; 12 positions agree with TRBD2. This CDR3 spans 15 amino acids. CDR1 and CDR2 (germline): SGDLS, YYNGEE. V gave up 4 bases and J gave up 6 bases; unmatched junction bases: 6. CDR3 loop: CASSTPSGGADTQYF. CDR3 sequence (DNA): TGTGCCAGCAGCACCCCTAGCGGGGGGGCCGATACGCAGTATTTT.

This clone was detected only once. The rearrangement uses TRBV24-1 and TRBJ2-1; no definite D call. This CDR3 spans 13 amino acids. Germline V gene sequence: CDR1 KGHDR, CDR2 SFDVKD. With 6 bases removed from V and 1 base from J, the gap between germline ends came to 6 bases. The CDR3 spells CATSTRSYNEQFF. The CDR3 DNA is TGTGCCACCAGTACAAGATCCTACAATGAGCAGTTCTTC.

The chain carries TRBV30 and TRBJ1-1; possibly TRBD1 for D (6 bases). The CDR3 consists of 11 residues. The V gene's germline CDR1 is GTSNPN and CDR2 SVGIG (reference sequence). Trimming cost V 5 bases and J 5 bases, with 9 bases left between them. The CDR3, as DNA: TGTGCCTGGGGTCAGGGGACTGAAGCTTTCTTT. Protein sequence: CAWGQGTEAFF.

This clone was picked up a small number of times. The chain carries TRBV7-6 and TRBJ2-5; 14 bases line up with TRBD2. CDR3 size: 17 residues. Germline values: CDR1 SGHVS, CDR2 FNYEAQ. The V segment lost 1 base and the J segment 5 bases; nucleotides outside the gene matches: 6. The CDR3 spells CASSLVTSGGASETQYF. In nucleotides, the CDR3 is TGTGCCAGCAGCTTAGTGACTAGCGGGGGGGCGTCCGAGACCCAGTACTTC.